The 22 T cell receptor beta chains presented below share a single source sample, sequenced in a study of response to subunit inactivated influenza vaccine. One entry per CDR3 protein results from TCRdb running MiXCR on the RT-PCR reads. This table holds around 600,000 distinct CDR3 sequences, roughly 12% found once. This same sample was also part of a study on T cells expressing NK-cell markers. That source reports: Synthesis of TCR beta cDNA relied on 5'RACE template switching carrying UMIs.

The sample in question was PBMCs from blood, obtained on the day of vaccination. Receptor source: a man between 50 and 59 years old who received an inactivated influenza vaccine.

This chain uses TRBV9 with TRBJ2-3; D is perhaps TRBD2 (5 bases). The CDR3 is made up of 15 amino acids. CDR1 and CDR2 from the germline V gene are SGDLS and YYNGEE. Trimming cost V 0 bases and J 4 bases, with 12 bases left between them. CDR3 bases: TGTGCCAGCAGCGTAGGGGTCTCCGGGGCAGATACGCAGTATTTT. It encodes CASSVGVSGADTQYF. The full variable domain, in which reference TRBV9 and TRBJ2-3 provide the parts outside the CDR3, is DSGVTQTPKHLITATGQRVTLRCSPRSGDLSVYWYQQSLDQGLQFLIQYYNGEERAKGNILERFSAQQFPDLHSELNLSSLELGDSALYFCASSVGVSGADTQYFGPGTRLTVL.

This clonotype was seen only a few times. J is TRBJ1-1 and V is TRBV5-1; D ambiguous. V was trimmed by 4 bases and J by 1 base, leaving 11 bases between them. The CDR3 is made up of 14 amino acids. Germline CDR1 reads SGHRS; CDR2 reads YFSETQ. In nucleotides, the CDR3 is TGCGCCAGCAGCCCCGAAGGATGGAACACTGAAGCTTTCTTT. It encodes CASSPEGWNTEAFF.

This clonotype was seen more than once but under ten times. This sequence joins TRBV10-3 and TRBJ2-5, with a tentative D call TRBD1 (6 bases). The CDR3 is 14 residues long. Trimming stripped 0 bases from V and 7 bases from J, with 12 bases between. Germline lookup yields CDR1 ENHRY and CDR2 SYGVKD. The CDR3 sequence: CAISESGHATTQYF. Here the CDR3 DNA reads TGTGCCATCAGTGAGTCGGGACACGCTACGACCCAGTACTTC.

This clonotype has only a few counts. This chain connects TRBV13 to TRBJ2-1; TRBD2 agrees at 13 bases. Trimming took 0 bases from V and 8 from J; bases not matched to a gene: 7. The CDR3 is made up of 17 amino acids. CDR1 and CDR2 from the germline V gene are PRHDT and FYEKMQ (reference sequence). The CDR3 here is CASSLGLAGGLLDEQFF. CDR3 DNA sequence: TGTGCCAGCAGCTTAGGACTAGCGGGAGGGTTGTTGGATGAGCAGTTCTTC.

The rearrangement joins TRBV29-1 to TRBJ1-1, with D hard to call. Looked up from germline, CDR1 is SQVTM and CDR2 is ANQGSEA. V was pared by 1 base and J by 4 bases, with 7 bases between. The CDR3 is 12 amino acids. The CDR3 DNA reads as TGCAGCGTTGAAGGAGGGCCCACTGAAGCTTTCTTT. It specifies CSVEGGPTEAFF.

A few counts support this clonotype. This chain connects TRBV15 to TRBJ1-1; possible D gene TRBD1, 6 bases. V was pared by 1 base and J by 1 base, with 19 bases between. Germline CDR1 and CDR2: LNHNV and YYDKDF (reference sequence). The CDR3 has 18 amino acids. The chain's CDR3 is CATSRVRDMGIGNTEAFF. The DNA of the CDR3 is TGTGCCACCAGCAGAGTGCGGGACATGGGGATAGGGAACACTGAAGCTTTCTTT.

A few counts support this clonotype. The chain has TRBV9 and TRBJ2-1, with TRBD1 matching over 9 bases. The CDR3 totals 17 residues. Germline CDR1 is SGDLS and CDR2 is YYNGEE. V was pared by 4 bases and J by 1 base, with 9 bases of the junction left unmatched. This CDR3 is CASSSPGTGYSYNEQFF. Here the CDR3 DNA reads TGTGCCAGCAGCTCCCCCGGGACAGGGTATTCCTACAATGAGCAGTTCTTC. Drawing the rest from reference TRBV9 and TRBJ2-1, the complete variable domain is DSGVTQTPKHLITATGQRVTLRCSPRSGDLSVYWYQQSLDQGLQFLIQYYNGEERAKGNILERFSAQQFPDLHSELNLSSLELGDSALYFCASSSPGTGYSYNEQFFGPGTRLTVL.

The chain is built from TRBV6-2 or TRBV6-3 and TRBJ2-7, with 7 bases lining up with TRBD1. The V segment lost 8 bases and the J segment 3 bases; nucleotides outside the gene matches: 7. The CDR3 has 13 amino acids. Germline V lookup: CDR1 MNHEY, CDR2 SVGEGT. This CDR3 is CASSPGGIYEQYF. In DNA, the CDR3 is TGTGCCAGCTCGCCAGGGGGTATCTACGAGCAGTACTTC.

This clonotype came up a few times. CDR3 loop: CASSFKGPPIGTQYF. The CDR3 DNA sequence: TGTGCCAGCAGTTTTAAAGGGCCCCCGATCGGGACCCAGTACTTC. The rearrangement links TRBV28 to TRBJ2-5, with no clear D. Trimming took off 3 bases at V and 7 bases at J, with 18 bases between the two ends. In germline, CDR1 is MDHEN, CDR2 SYDVKM. The CDR3 totals 15 residues.

This clonotype occurred a few times. The chain carries TRBV20-1 and TRBJ2-7, with D hard to call. Germline values: CDR1 DFQATT, CDR2 SNEGSKA (reference sequence). V was cut by 0 bases and J by 5 bases, with 8 bases left in between. The CDR3 sequence is 12 residues long. DNA of the CDR3: TGCAGTGCTAGAGATCTAAGACACGAGCAGTACTTC. This encodes CSARDLRHEQYF.

The V and J genes are TRBV2 and TRBJ2-5; 10 nucleotides align to TRBD2. Losses at the gene ends were 1 base for V and 5 bases for J; bases not matched to a gene: 7. CDR1 and CDR2 (germline): SNHLY, FYNNEI. The length of the CDR3 is 16 residues. The CDR3 region has the DNA TGTGCCAGCAGTGAAGGGGCTAGCGGGAGTTGGGAGACCCAGTACTTC. Translating gives CASSEGASGSWETQYF.

Only one count was recorded for this clonotype. The chain is built from TRBV10-3 and TRBJ2-6; the match to TRBD2 covers 7 bases. The length of the CDR3 is 13 residues. Per germline, CDR1 ENHRY and CDR2 SYGVKD. V dropped 2 bases and J dropped 15; count of bases not matched to a gene: 7. CDR3 in DNA: TGTGCCATCAGTGAGGGGAGGGGCGTCCCCCTGACTTTC. It yields the protein CAISEGRGVPLTF.

The rearrangement uses TRBV4-3 and TRBJ2-3; 10 bases are shared with TRBD2. V lost 4 bases to trimming and J lost 3 bases; unmatched junction nucleotides: 13. The CDR3 length is 18 residues. Looked up from germline, CDR1 is LGHNA and CDR2 is YSLEER. Here the CDR3 DNA reads TGCGCCAGCAGCCGGAACTCGCATCCTAGCGGGGGTACAGATACGCAGTATTTT. Translating it yields CASSRNSHPSGGTDTQYF.

This clonotype was detected only a few times. V usage is TRBV11-2 and J usage is TRBJ2-7; tentatively, D is TRBD1 or TRBD2 (5 bases each). CDR1 is SGHAT and CDR2 is FQNNGV in the germline V gene. This CDR3 is 15 amino acids long. Trimming shortened V by 1 base and J by 3 bases, and 13 bases separated the two germline ends. CDR3 loop: CASSLGPGPIYEQYF. The DNA for the CDR3 is TGTGCCAGCAGCTTAGGGCCGGGGCCTATCTACGAGCAGTACTTC. Based on the CDR3 plus reference TRBV11-2 and TRBJ2-7, the full variable domain is EAGVAQSPRYKIIEKRQSVAFWCNPISGHATLYWYQQILGQGPKLLIQFQNNGVVDDSQLPKDRFSAERLKGVDSTLKIQPAKLEDSAVYLCASSLGPGPIYEQYFGPGTRLTVT.

The table lists this clonotype with a few counts. The chain joins TRBV18 to TRBJ2-2; TRBD1 is a possible D gene (6 bases). V dropped 2 bases and J dropped 3 bases, with 10 bases sitting between them. The CDR3 has 15 amino acids. Germline V gene data show CDR1 as KGHSH and CDR2 as LQKENI. CDR3 sequence: CASSPGRGDTGELFF. The CDR3 DNA sequence: TGTGCCAGCTCACCAGGCAGGGGCGACACCGGGGAGCTGTTTTTT. The whole variable domain, filled in from reference TRBV18 and TRBJ2-2, reads NAGVMQNPRHLVRRRGQEARLRCSPMKGHSHVYWYRQLPEEGLKFMVYLQKENIIDESGMPKERFSAEFPKEGPSILRIQQVVRGDSAAYFCASSPGRGDTGELFFGEGSRLTVL.

The rearrangement joins TRBV12-3 or TRBV12-4 to TRBJ2-3; the match to TRBD2 covers 11 bases. With V trimmed by 5 bases and J by 0 bases, 1 base remained unmatched. CDR3 length: 15 residues. This chain's CDR3 is CASSTSGSSTDTQYF. For the CDR3, the DNA is TGTGCCAGCAGTACTAGCGGGAGTAGCACAGATACGCAGTATTTT.

The rearrangement joins TRBV7-2 to TRBJ2-7; D may match TRBD1 or TRBD2 (6 bases each). CDR1 is SGHTA and CDR2 is FQGNSA in the germline V gene. Trimming took off 1 base at V and 3 bases at J, with 10 bases between the two ends. The CDR3 is 14 amino acids. The DNA for the CDR3 is TGTGCCAGCAGCTTAGAGGGGGGTCGCTACGAGCAGTACTTC. This sequence encodes CASSLEGGRYEQYF.

This clonotype was counted between two and nine times. The V and J genes are TRBV3-1 and TRBJ1-6; possibly TRBD1 for D (5 bases). The CDR3 extends over 13 amino acids. Trimming removed 2 bases from V and 9 bases from J, with 8 bases in between. Per germline, CDR1 LGHDT and CDR2 YNNKEL (reference sequence). CDR3: CASSQYGGSPLHF. The CDR3 nucleotides are TGTGCCAGCAGCCAATACGGGGGTTCACCCCTCCACTTT.

This clonotype was detected only a few times. The chain joins TRBV5-1 to TRBJ2-7; 7 bases fit TRBD1. With V trimmed by 0 bases and J by 3 bases, 9 bases remained unmatched. Germline lookup yields CDR1 SGHRS and CDR2 YFSETQ. The CDR3 consists of 16 residues. This CDR3 reads CASSLAFGTEYYEQYF. The CDR3 DNA sequence: TGCGCCAGCAGCTTGGCCTTCGGGACAGAATACTACGAGCAGTACTTC. Drawing the rest from reference TRBV5-1 and TRBJ2-7, the complete variable domain is KAGVTQTPRYLIKTRGQQVTLSCSPISGHRSVSWYQQTPGQGLQFLFEYFSETQRNKGNFPGRFSGRQFSNSRSEMNVSTLELGDSALYLCASSLAFGTEYYEQYFGPGTRLTVT.

This clonotype was seen more than once but under ten times. CDR3 in DNA: TGTGCCAGCAGTAAGACTAGCGGGGGGGCCAAAAACATTCAGTACTTC. Encoded protein: CASSKTSGGAKNIQYF. The chain joins TRBV6-1 to TRBJ2-4; TRBD2 aligns across 13 bases. This CDR3 is 16 amino acids long. Germline V gene sequence: CDR1 MNHNS, CDR2 SASEGT. Unmatched junction bases numbered 2, after V lost 5 bases and J lost 1 base.

This clonotype showed up just a few times. V and J are TRBV18 and TRBJ2-7, with D perhaps TRBD1 (5 bases). CDR3 length: 15 amino acids. V lost 0 bases, J lost 4 bases, and 13 bases lay in between. Germline assignment: CDR1 KGHSH and CDR2 LQKENI. The CDR3 protein is CASSPPQSQGYEQYF. CDR3 nucleotide sequence: TGTGCCAGCTCACCACCTCAATCCCAGGGTTACGAGCAGTACTTC.

This clonotype showed up just a few times. A read error may be the cause here, since a much bigger clone is one base away. The rearrangement uses TRBV2 and TRBJ2-5, with unresolved D. The V gene lost 6 bases and the J gene lost 5 bases, with 4 bases spanning the gap. Germline CDR1 and CDR2: SNHLY and FYNNEI. The CDR3 extends over 10 amino acids. In nucleotides, the CDR3 is TGTGCCAGCAGCTGGGAGACCCAGTACTTC. It specifies CASSWETQYF. Together with reference TRBV2 and TRBJ2-5, the CDR3 gives the full variable domain: EPEVTQTPSHQVTQMGQEVILRCVPISNHLYFYWYRQILGQKVEFLVSFYNNEISEKSEIFDDQFSVERPDGSNFTLKIRSTKLEDSAMYFCASSWETQYFGPGTRLLVL.